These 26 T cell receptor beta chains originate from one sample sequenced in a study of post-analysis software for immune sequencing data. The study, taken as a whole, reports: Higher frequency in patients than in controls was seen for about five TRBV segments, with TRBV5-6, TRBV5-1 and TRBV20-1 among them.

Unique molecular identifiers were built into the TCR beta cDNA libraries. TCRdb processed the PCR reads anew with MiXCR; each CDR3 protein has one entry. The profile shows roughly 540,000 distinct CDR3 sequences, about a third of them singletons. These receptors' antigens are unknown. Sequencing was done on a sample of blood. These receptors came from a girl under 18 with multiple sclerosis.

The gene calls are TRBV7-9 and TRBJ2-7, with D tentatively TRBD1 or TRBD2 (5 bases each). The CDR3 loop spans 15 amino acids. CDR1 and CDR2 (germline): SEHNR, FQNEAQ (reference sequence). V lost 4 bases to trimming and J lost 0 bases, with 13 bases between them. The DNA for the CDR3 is TGTGCCAGCAGCTCGGGGCTCGAGGGCTCCTACGAGCAGTACTTC. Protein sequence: CASSSGLEGSYEQYF.

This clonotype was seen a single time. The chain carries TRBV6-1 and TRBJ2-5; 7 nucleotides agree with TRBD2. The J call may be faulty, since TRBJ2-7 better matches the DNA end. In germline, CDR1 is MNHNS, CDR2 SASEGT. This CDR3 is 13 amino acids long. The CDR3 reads CASSSLADYEQYF. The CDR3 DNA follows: TGTGCCAGCAGTAGCCTAGCGGACTACGAGCAGTACTTC.

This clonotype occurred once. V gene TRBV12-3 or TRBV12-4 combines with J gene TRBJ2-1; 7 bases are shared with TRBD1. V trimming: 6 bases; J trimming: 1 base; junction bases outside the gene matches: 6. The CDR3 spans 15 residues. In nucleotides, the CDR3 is TGTGCCAGCAGGGACAGGAGAGGATCCTACAATGAGCAGTTCTTC. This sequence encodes CASRDRRGSYNEQFF.

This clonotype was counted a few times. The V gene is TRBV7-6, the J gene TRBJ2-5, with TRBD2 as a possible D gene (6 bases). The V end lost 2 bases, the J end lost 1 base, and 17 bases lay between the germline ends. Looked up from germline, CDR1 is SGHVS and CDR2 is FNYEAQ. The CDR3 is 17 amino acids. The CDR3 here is CASSLLGGGGGQETQYF. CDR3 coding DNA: TGTGCCAGCAGCTTACTTGGTGGGGGAGGAGGCCAAGAGACCCAGTACTTC.

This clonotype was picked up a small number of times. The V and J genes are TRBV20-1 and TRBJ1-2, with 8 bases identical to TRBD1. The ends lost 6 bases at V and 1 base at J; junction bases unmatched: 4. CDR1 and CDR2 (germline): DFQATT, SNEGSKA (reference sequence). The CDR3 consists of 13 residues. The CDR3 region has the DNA TGCAGTGCCTGGGACAGGAGTAACTATGGCTACACCTTC. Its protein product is CSAWDRSNYGYTF.

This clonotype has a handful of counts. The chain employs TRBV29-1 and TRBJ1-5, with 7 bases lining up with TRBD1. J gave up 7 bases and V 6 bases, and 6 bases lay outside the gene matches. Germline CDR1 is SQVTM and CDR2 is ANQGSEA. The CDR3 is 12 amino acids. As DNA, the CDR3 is TGCAGCGTCGGACAGGATTGGCAGCCCCAGCATTTT. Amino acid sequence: CSVGQDWQPQHF. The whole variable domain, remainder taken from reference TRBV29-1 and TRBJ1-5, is SAVISQKPSRDICQRGTSLTIQCQVDSQVTMMFWYRQQPGQSLTLIATANQGSEATYESGFVIDKFPISRPNLTFSTLTVSNMSPEDSSIYLCSVGQDWQPQHFGDGTRLSIL.

DNA of the CDR3: TGCGCCAGCAGCCCGTTACCAGGGGAAGAGACCCAGTACTTC. Protein sequence: CASSPLPGEETQYF. The V gene is TRBV5-1, the J gene TRBJ2-5; a weak D match, TRBD1 (6 bases). The CDR3 sequence is 14 residues long. Germline CDR1 is SGHRS and CDR2 is YFSETQ. V was trimmed by 4 bases and J by 3 bases, leaving 13 bases between them. Complete variable domain (other parts from reference TRBV5-1 and TRBJ2-5): KAGVTQTPRYLIKTRGQQVTLSCSPISGHRSVSWYQQTPGQGLQFLFEYFSETQRNKGNFPGRFSGRQFSNSRSEMNVSTLELGDSALYLCASSPLPGEETQYFGPGTRLLVL.

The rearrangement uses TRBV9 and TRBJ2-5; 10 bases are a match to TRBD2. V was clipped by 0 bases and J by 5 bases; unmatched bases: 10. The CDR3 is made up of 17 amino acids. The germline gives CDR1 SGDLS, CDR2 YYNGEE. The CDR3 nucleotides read TGTGCCAGCAGCGTAGCAACTAGCGGGGAAATTTTGGAGACCCAGTACTTC. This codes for CASSVATSGEILETQYF.

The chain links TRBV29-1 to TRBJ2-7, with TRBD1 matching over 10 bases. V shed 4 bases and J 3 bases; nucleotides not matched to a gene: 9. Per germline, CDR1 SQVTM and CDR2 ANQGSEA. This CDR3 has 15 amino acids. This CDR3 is CSVAHPTGGNYEQYF. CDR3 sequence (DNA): TGCAGCGTTGCCCATCCGACAGGGGGCAACTACGAGCAGTACTTC.

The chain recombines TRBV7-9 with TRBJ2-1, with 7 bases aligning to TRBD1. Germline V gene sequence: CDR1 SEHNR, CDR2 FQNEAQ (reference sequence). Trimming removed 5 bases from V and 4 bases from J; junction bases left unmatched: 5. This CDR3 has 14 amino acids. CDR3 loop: CASSHIQGYNEQFF. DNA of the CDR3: TGTGCCAGCAGCCACATACAGGGGTACAATGAGCAGTTCTTC.

CDR3 nucleotides: TGTGCCAGCAGCCAAGATTTGCATGGCACAGATACGCAGTATTTT. As protein: CASSQDLHGTDTQYF. The chain is built from TRBV4-2 and TRBJ2-3; D is ambiguous. Germline V gene data show CDR1 as LGHNA and CDR2 as YNFKEQ. V lost 0 bases to trimming and J lost 1 base, with 8 bases between them. This CDR3 comprises 15 residues.

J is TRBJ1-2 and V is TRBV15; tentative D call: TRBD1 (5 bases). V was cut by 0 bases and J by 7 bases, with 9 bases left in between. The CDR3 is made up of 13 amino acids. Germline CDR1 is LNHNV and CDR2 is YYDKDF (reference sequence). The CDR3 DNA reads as TGTGCCACCAGCAGAGACAGGGAGCTTGGCTACACCTTC. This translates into CATSRDRELGYTF.

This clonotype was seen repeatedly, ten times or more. In nucleotides, the CDR3 is TGTGCCAGCAGCCAATACAGGGGGCCGTATGGCTACACCTTC. It is translated as CASSQYRGPYGYTF. The chain joins TRBV6-1 to TRBJ1-2; TRBD1 matches 9 bases. From germline, CDR1 is MNHNS and CDR2 SASEGT. Trimming took 6 bases from V and 5 from J; bases not matched to a gene: 7. The CDR3 runs 14 residues.

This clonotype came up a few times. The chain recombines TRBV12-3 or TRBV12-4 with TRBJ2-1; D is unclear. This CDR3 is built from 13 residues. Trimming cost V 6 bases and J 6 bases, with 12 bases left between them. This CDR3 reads CASSFLGSNEQFF. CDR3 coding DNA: TGTGCCAGCAGCTTCCTGGGATCCAATGAGCAGTTCTTC.

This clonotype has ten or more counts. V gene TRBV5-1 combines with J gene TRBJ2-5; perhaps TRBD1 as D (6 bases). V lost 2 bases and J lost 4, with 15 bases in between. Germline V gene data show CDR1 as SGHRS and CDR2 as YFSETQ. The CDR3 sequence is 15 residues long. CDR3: CASSLIPTGRETQYF. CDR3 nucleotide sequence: TGCGCCAGCAGCTTAATCCCCACAGGGCGAGAGACCCAGTACTTC.

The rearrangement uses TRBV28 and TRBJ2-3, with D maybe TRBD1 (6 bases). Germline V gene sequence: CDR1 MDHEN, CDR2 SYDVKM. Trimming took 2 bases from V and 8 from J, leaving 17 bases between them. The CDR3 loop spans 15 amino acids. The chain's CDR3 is CASSLVGNRAGTQYF. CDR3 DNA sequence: TGTGCCAGCAGTTTAGTGGGAAACAGGGCGGGTACGCAGTATTTT.

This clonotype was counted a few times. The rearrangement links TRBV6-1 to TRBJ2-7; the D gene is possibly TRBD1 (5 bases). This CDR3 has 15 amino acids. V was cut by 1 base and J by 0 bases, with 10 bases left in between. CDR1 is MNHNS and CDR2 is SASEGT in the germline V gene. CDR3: CASSEGQSYSYEQYF. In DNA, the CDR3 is TGTGCCAGCAGTGAAGGACAGTCCTACTCCTACGAGCAGTACTTC.

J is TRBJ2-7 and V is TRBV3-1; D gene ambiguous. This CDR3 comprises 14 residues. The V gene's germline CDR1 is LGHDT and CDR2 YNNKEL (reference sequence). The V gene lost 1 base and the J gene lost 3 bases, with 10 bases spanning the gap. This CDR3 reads CASSQGHLGYEQYF. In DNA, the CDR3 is TGTGCCAGCAGCCAAGGACACCTAGGCTACGAGCAGTACTTC.

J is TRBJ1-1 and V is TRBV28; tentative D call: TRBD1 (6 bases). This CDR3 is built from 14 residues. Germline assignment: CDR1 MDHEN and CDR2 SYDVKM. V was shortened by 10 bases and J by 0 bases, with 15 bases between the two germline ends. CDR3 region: CATSTGSMNTEAFF. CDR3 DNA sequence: TGTGCCACCTCCACAGGGAGCATGAACACTGAAGCTTTCTTT.

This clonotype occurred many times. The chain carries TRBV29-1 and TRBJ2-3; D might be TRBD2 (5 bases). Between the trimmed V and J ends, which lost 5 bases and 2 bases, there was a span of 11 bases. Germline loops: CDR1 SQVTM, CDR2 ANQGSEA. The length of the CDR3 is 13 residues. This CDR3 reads CSVREVPTDTQYF. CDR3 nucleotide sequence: TGCAGCGTTCGGGAAGTCCCCACAGATACGCAGTATTTT.

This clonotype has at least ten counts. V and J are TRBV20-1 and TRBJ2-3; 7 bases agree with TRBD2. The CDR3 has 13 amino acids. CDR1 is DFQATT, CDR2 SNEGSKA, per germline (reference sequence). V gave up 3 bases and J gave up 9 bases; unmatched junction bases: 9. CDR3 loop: CSASVGGSDTQYF. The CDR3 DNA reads TGCAGTGCTAGCGTCGGGGGGAGCGACACGCAGTATTTT.

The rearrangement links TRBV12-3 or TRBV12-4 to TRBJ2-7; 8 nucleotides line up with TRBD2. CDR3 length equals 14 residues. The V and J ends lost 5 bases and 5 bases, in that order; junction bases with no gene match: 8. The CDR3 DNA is TGTGCCAGCAGTCCGGGGGGGCCGGTCCACGAGCAGTACTTC. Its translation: CASSPGGPVHEQYF.

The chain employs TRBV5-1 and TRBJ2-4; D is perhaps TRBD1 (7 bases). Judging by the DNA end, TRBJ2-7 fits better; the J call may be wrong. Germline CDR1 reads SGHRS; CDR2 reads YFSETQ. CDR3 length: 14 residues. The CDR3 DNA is TGCGCCAGCAGCTTGGCAGGGGGGAAGGACGAGCAGTACTTC. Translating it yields CASSLAGGKDEQYF.

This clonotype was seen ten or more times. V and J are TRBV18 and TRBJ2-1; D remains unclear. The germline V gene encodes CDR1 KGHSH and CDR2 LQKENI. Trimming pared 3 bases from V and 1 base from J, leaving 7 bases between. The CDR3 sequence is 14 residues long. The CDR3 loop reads CASSPTGSYNEQFF. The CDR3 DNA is TGTGCCAGCTCACCCACCGGATCCTACAATGAGCAGTTCTTC. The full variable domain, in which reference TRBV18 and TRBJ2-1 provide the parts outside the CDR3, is NAGVMQNPRHLVRRRGQEARLRCSPMKGHSHVYWYRQLPEEGLKFMVYLQKENIIDESGMPKERFSAEFPKEGPSILRIQQVVRGDSAAYFCASSPTGSYNEQFFGPGTRLTVL.

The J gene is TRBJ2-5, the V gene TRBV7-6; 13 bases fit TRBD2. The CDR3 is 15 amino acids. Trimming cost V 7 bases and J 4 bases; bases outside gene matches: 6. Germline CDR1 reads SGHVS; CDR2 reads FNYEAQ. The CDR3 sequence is CASKKLAGGRETQYF. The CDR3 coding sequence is TGTGCCAGCAAAAAACTAGCGGGGGGGCGAGAGACCCAGTACTTC.

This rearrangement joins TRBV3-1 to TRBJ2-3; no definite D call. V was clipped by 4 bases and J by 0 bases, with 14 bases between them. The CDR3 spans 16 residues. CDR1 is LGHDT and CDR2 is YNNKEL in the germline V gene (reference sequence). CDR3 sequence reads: CASSPLIPPSTDTQYF. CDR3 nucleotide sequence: TGTGCCAGCAGCCCCCTCATTCCCCCTAGCACAGATACGCAGTATTTT.